The entry below gives a single TCR beta chain sequence along with its context. Assay: immunoSEQ multiplex PCR; the TCRdb copy retains only in-frame clones and omits some. Of some 130,000 clones in the sample, almost 90% are singletons; the top ten hold 12%. This entry belongs to a study of PD-1 blockade in mismatch repair-deficient tumors. The CDR3 loop spans 14 amino acids. Germline lookup yields CDR1 SGHRS and CDR2 YFSETQ. V was clipped by 0 bases and J by 4 bases; unmatched bases: 3. The sequence was collected from an adult with mismatch repair-deficient cancer. This chain uses TRBV5-1 with TRBJ1-2, with TRBD1 matching over 7 bases. Sample: peripheral blood, taken approximately 71 weeks after starting pembrolizumab. The CDR3 here is CASSLVEGAYGYTF. DNA of the CDR3: TGCGCCAGCAGCTTGGTGGAGGGGGCCTATGGCTACACCTTC.